One sample yielded the 5 T cell receptor beta chains listed below, sequenced in a study of shared clonotypes between healthy human individuals. Generated by immunoSEQ multiplex PCR, the TCRdb table keeps only in-frame clones and is missing some. Here the sample spans about 560,000 clones, around three quarters being singletons. Sequencing used PBMCs. These receptors came from a woman aged 35 to 49 in good health. Some clones in this sample may be carry-over from other donors' samples.

The chain carries TRBV27 and TRBJ2-1; 8 bases align to TRBD2. With 2 bases clipped from V and 7 bases from J, the junction kept 1 base outside the gene matches. This CDR3 has 13 residues. Germline lookup yields CDR1 MNHEY and CDR2 SMNVEV (reference sequence). In DNA form, the CDR3 reads TGTGCCAGCAGTTTAAGACTAGCGAATGAGCAGTTCTTC. Amino acid sequence: CASSLRLANEQFF.

The CDR3 spells CASSTQRTGGLEQYF. The CDR3 nucleotides are TGCGCCAGCAGCACTCAACGGACAGGGGGCCTCGAGCAGTACTTC. The chain employs TRBV4-1 and TRBJ2-7; TRBD1 matches at 11 bases. CDR3 size: 15 residues. The junction had 9 bases not matched to a gene; V was cut back by 5 bases and J by 6 bases. Germline values: CDR1 MGHRA, CDR2 YSYEKL.

V usage is TRBV4-2 and J usage is TRBJ1-2; unclear D gene. V lost 0 bases and J 3 bases, leaving 11 bases between the germline ends. This CDR3 region has 15 residues. The V gene's germline CDR1 is LGHNA and CDR2 YNFKEQ. CDR3 DNA: TGTGCCAGCAGCCAAGAATGGAAGGGCGACTATGGCTACACCTTC. Amino acid sequence: CASSQEWKGDYGYTF.

The chain carries TRBV7-2 and TRBJ2-3; D gene unclear. The germline gives CDR1 SGHTA, CDR2 FQGNSA. There are 16 residues in the CDR3. Trimming left V 1 base short and J 4 bases short, with 15 bases between. The CDR3 DNA reads as TGTGCCAGCAGCTTAGTAGTGGACGCCCGGGCAGATACGCAGTATTTT. Translated: CASSLVVDARADTQYF. Complete variable domain (other parts from reference TRBV7-2 and TRBJ2-3): GAGVSQSPSNKVTEKGKDVELRCDPISGHTALYWYRQSLGQGLEFLIYFQGNSAPDKSGLPSDRFSAERTGGSVSTLTIQRTQQEDSAVYLCASSLVVDARADTQYFGPGTRLTVL.

This clone was counted a few times. This sequence joins TRBV9 and TRBJ1-5; D uncertain. The ends were cut back, 5 bases at V and 2 bases at J, with 11 bases in the middle. Germline CDR1 reads SGDLS; CDR2 reads YYNGEE. CDR3 length equals 14 residues. This CDR3 reads CASSPGWGNQPQHF. For the CDR3, the DNA is TGTGCCAGCAGTCCTGGGTGGGGCAATCAGCCCCAGCATTTT.